Listed below are T cell receptor beta chains from one sample, sequenced in a study of neurological immune-mediated disorders. TCRdb re-called the 5' RACE reads through MiXCR, storing one row per CDR3 protein. The sample comprises around 60,000 distinct CDR3 sequences, 3% to 4% of which are singletons, and approximately 6.6% rests with the top ten. Material for sequencing was PBMCs. These receptors came from a woman aged 55-70 years with multiple sclerosis. CDR3s include the opening cysteine and the closing phenylalanine or tryptophan. D genes are given only for firm matches. Size is stated as once, few or many counts, or a class when the clone is expanded.

size	V	D	J	CDR3	DNA
many	TRBV4-1	NA	TRBJ2-7	CASRATMSYEQYF	TGCGCCAGCAGGGCGACGATGAGCTACGAGCAGTACTTC
many	TRBV20-1	TRBD1	TRBJ2-7	CSASDAGTDAHEQYF	TGCAGTGCTAGCGACGCCGGGACAGACGCCCACGAGCAGTACTTC
many	TRBV2	NA	TRBJ2-5	CASSVEGETQYF	TGTGCCAGCAGCGTGGAGGGGGAGACCCAGTACTTC
many	TRBV3-1	NA	TRBJ1-5	CASSQAGGQPQHF	TGTGCCAGCAGCCAAGCTGGGGGTCAGCCCCAGCATTTT
many	TRBV5-1	NA	TRBJ2-2	CASSVNTGELFF	TGCGCCAGCAGCGTGAACACCGGGGAGCTGTTTTTT
many	TRBV12-3/TRBV12-4	NA	TRBJ2-1	CASSPYDSSYNEQFF	TGTGCCAGCAGCCCATACGATAGCTCCTACAATGAGCAGTTCTTC
many	TRBV20-1	TRBD1	TRBJ2-7	CSARDPRTGIVYEQYF	TGCAGTGCTAGAGATCCCCGGACAGGGATTGTCTACGAGCAGTACTTC
many	TRBV18	NA	TRBJ1-2	CASSPSGQSYGYTF	TGTGCCAGCTCACCGTCGGGACAAAGCTATGGCTACACCTTC
many	TRBV20-1	TRBD2	TRBJ2-3	CSATEGTSGSFIITDTQYF	TGCAGTGCCACCGAAGGGACTAGCGGGAGTTTCATCATCACAGATACGCAGTATTTT
many	TRBV15	NA	TRBJ2-3	CATSRDDSDTQYF	TGTGCCACCAGCAGAGATGATTCGGATACGCAGTATTTT
many	TRBV14	NA	TRBJ1-4	CASSPRATNEKLFF	TGTGCCAGCAGCCCCAGGGCAACTAATGAAAAACTGTTTTTT
many	TRBV7-8	NA	TRBJ2-2	CASSLLASWDTGELFF	TGTGCCAGCAGCTTATTGGCTAGTTGGGACACCGGGGAGCTGTTTTTT
many	TRBV7-3	NA	TRBJ1-1	CASSSQQDTEAFF	TGTGCCAGCAGCTCCCAACAGGACACTGAAGCTTTCTTT